This TCR beta chain derives from a study of T cell responses to AZD1222 COVID-19 vaccine (dated by TCRdb to the early 2020s). Background on the whole study: AZD1222 recipients with second doses at about 4 weeks or about 12 weeks were pooled, because spike-specific TCR depth and breadth did not differ between schedules. Trial participants were enrolled into age subgroups of 18-55, 56-69 and 70-plus years, which contained approximately 150, 28 and 58 TCR-sequenced participants, respectively. TCR sequencing was performed for approximately 240 trial participants, of whom about 210 were given two doses of AZD1222 and 26 were given two doses of MenACWY control vaccine.

The cysteine opens and the phenylalanine closes a CDR3 of 15 amino acids. The kept DNA is CDR3 alone, 45 bases in frame from the first base. V lost 4 bases and J lost 2 bases, and the count of bases not matched to a germline gene is 6. The germline V gene encodes CDR1 SGHNT and CDR2 YYREEE (reference sequence). The CDR3 regions of human TCRbeta chains were analyzed by immunosequencing. The original methods were these. Repertoire TCRs were checked for matches against a reference library of SARS-CoV-2-specific TCRs that had been generated using the MIRA antigen-specificity platform. Breadth meant the fraction of unique TCRs that were SARS-CoV-2-associated, whereas depth meant the fraction of total T cells that were SARS-CoV-2-associated. Using the MIRA data, each spike-specific TCR was mapped to the spike region that the TCR reacts to and placed in a CD4 or CD8 class. Log10-transformed breadth and depth values were compared by one-way ANOVA with Sidak's multiple comparisons tests. Sourced from immuneACCESS, this table was stored by TCRdb with only in-frame sequences that have V and J called. A share of the clones is absent; for the studies checked, an unresolved V gene accounts for under half, and the remainder has no known explanation. That table supplies the V and J calls and clone size; D and trimming were determined from the DNA. This sample lists roughly 150,000 clones; around 90% were detected once. 1.1% to 1.5% of the sample belongs to the ten largest clones.

What the authors observed across the whole study: Conclusions about previously exposed vaccinees are limited, since just five to seven AZD1222 recipients were seropositive for SARS-CoV-2 at baseline. In the small 56-69-year group, the increase in depth fell short of significance, most likely because of low power. The whole spike protein was spanned by vaccine-associated CD4 TCRs, and dominant responses were seen in regions 160-218 and 743-854. Participants were mostly white British and included more females than males, and it was suggested by the authors that clonal diversity may have been underestimated. After two AZD1222 doses, both the breadth and the depth of spike-specific TCRs were significantly higher than at day 0 and than in MenACWY recipients. Epitopes outside the regions mutated in the B.1.351 and B.1.1.7 variants were reportedly recognized by nearly half of the unique spike-specific TCRs. Because no day 14 peak-response samples were available, the repertoires could be characterized only after the peak T cell response.

The label giving this sample's time point can be read as: baseline before first vaccination. Samples from vaccinated people were obtained from the UK trials COV001 and COV002, which included a single-blind randomized controlled phase 2/3 trial of AZD1222 (ChAdOx1 nCoV-19) in healthy adults. For TCRbeta chain sequencing, PBMC samples were collected from trial participants at day 0 and at day 28 after the second dose. This clone was detected only a few times. Which antigen it targets is not known. No much larger clone exists at a distance of one base, and base qualities are not known. This sample comprised peripheral blood, obtained on day 0 of AZD1222 vaccination. This chain joins TRBV5-4 to TRBJ1-2; 9 junctional bases match TRBD1. This TCR was sampled from an adult in good health. Read as DNA, the sequence is TGTGCCAGCAGCGGAACCGGGACAGGGAACTATGGCTACACCTTC. This codes for CASSGTGTGNYGYTF. The entire variable domain, with the stretches around the CDR3 drawn from the reference TRBV5-4 and TRBJ1-2 proteins, is ETGVTQSPTHLIKTRGQQVTLRCSSQSGHNTVSWYQQALGQGPQFIFQYYREEENGRGNFPPRFSGLQFPNYSSELNVNALELDDSALYLCASSGTGTGNYGYTFGSGTRLTVV.